The 19 T cell receptor beta chains below come from one sample, sequenced in a study of blood T cell repertoires in COVID-19. Produced via immunoSEQ multiplex PCR; TCRdb's table is partial and in-frame only. The table includes about 140,000 clones, roughly 78% detected once. Sequencing was done on a sample of peripheral blood. These receptors originate from a man aged 55-75 years with acute or convalescent COVID-19.

The chain joins TRBV6-2 or TRBV6-3 to TRBJ1-5; the match to TRBD1 covers 9 bases. Trimming took 2 bases from V and 1 from J; bases not matched to a gene: 0. The CDR3 contains 15 residues. Germline V lookup: CDR1 MNHEY, CDR2 SVGEGT. CDR3 loop: CASSYGQGSNQPQHF. The CDR3 DNA is TGTGCCAGCAGTTACGGACAGGGGAGCAATCAGCCCCAGCATTTT.

The gene calls are TRBV10-3 and TRBJ2-1; 10 nucleotides line up with TRBD2. J lost 7 bases, V lost 5 bases, and 5 bases had no gene match. The CDR3 is 14 amino acids. Germline CDR1 is ENHRY and CDR2 is SYGVKD. DNA for the CDR3: TGTGCCATCAGTTCTAGCGGGAGAATGAATGAGCAGTTCTTC. Translation gives CAISSSGRMNEQFF.

The chain couples TRBV5-6 to TRBJ2-2, with 7 nucleotides matching TRBD2. Germline V gene lookup returns CDR1 SGHDT and CDR2 YYEEEE. There are 15 residues in the CDR3. Trimming cost V 4 bases and J 0 bases; bases outside gene matches: 3. The CDR3 sequence is CASSTGLPNTGELFF. CDR3 nucleotides: TGTGCCAGCAGCACGGGACTACCGAACACCGGGGAGCTGTTTTTT. Full variable domain (outside the CDR3, taken from reference TRBV5-6 and TRBJ2-2): DAGVTQSPTHLIKTRGQQVTLRCSPKSGHDTVSWYQQALGQGPQFIFQYYEEEERQRGNFPDRFSGHQFPNYSSELNVNALLLGDSALYLCASSTGLPNTGELFFGEGSRLTVL.

The rearrangement joins TRBV7-3 to TRBJ1-1; 11 bases are shared with TRBD1. Germline assignment: CDR1 SGHTA and CDR2 FQGTGA. V was clipped by 5 bases and J by 8 bases; unmatched bases: 4. CDR3 length: 13 amino acids. As DNA, the CDR3 is TGTGCCAGCAGCCCCGGGACAGGGGGGGAAGCTTTCTTT. Its protein product is CASSPGTGGEAFF.

This clone was seen just once. The chain has TRBV9 and TRBJ1-5; TRBD1 matches at 11 bases. Germline CDR1 and CDR2: SGDLS and YYNGEE. The CDR3 runs 15 residues. The junction had 8 bases not matched to a gene; V was cut back by 4 bases and J by 8 bases. Written as DNA, the CDR3 is TGTGCCAGCAGCAAGGACAGGGGGCGCGGAGAGCCCCAGCATTTT. This translates into CASSKDRGRGEPQHF.

This clone was counted only a few times. The CDR3 protein is CASSAAGMNTEAFF. In DNA form, the CDR3 reads TGTGCCAGTAGTGCAGCAGGCATGAACACTGAAGCTTTCTTT. The rearrangement links TRBV19 to TRBJ1-1; D ambiguous. Per germline, CDR1 LNHDA and CDR2 SQIVND (reference sequence). CDR3 length: 14 amino acids. Trimming left V 5 bases short and J 0 bases short, with 10 bases between.

This chain uses TRBV30 with TRBJ1-1; 9 nucleotides align to TRBD1. Germline assignment: CDR1 GTSNPN and CDR2 SVGIG (reference sequence). The length of the CDR3 is 15 residues. The trim removed 8 bases at V and 0 bases at J, leaving 10 bases unmatched. CDR3 region: CARSQGAFMNTEAFF. CDR3 DNA: TGTGCCCGGTCACAGGGGGCCTTCATGAACACTGAAGCTTTCTTT.

V is TRBV28 and J is TRBJ1-1; D is possibly TRBD1 (5 bases). CDR1 is MDHEN, CDR2 SYDVKM, per germline. The CDR3 is 18 residues long. V lost 2 bases and J lost 3, with 22 bases in between. Here the CDR3 reads CASSLPQGMVLWDTEAFF. CDR3 nucleotides: TGTGCCAGCAGTTTACCCCAGGGAATGGTGCTTTGGGACACTGAAGCTTTCTTT.

The chain is built from TRBV6-5 and TRBJ1-2, with D unresolved. CDR3 length equals 14 residues. From germline, CDR1 is MNHEY and CDR2 SVGAGI. Deletions cut 0 bases from V and 4 bases from J, with 9 bases between. The CDR3 loop reads CASSYSGRFYGYTF. The DNA for the CDR3 is TGTGCCAGCAGTTACTCGGGCAGGTTCTATGGCTACACCTTC.

The rearrangement joins TRBV7-2 to TRBJ1-2; 8 bases align to TRBD1. Germline V gene data show CDR1 as SGHTA and CDR2 as FQGNSA. The CDR3 totals 16 residues. J lost 5 bases, V lost 2 bases, and 10 bases had no gene match. The CDR3 DNA reads as TGTGCCAGCAGCTTACCTTTCGGACAGGGAGGATATGGCTACACCTTC. The encoded protein is CASSLPFGQGGYGYTF.

V usage is TRBV19 and J usage is TRBJ1-5; 10 positions agree with TRBD1. The CDR3 totals 16 residues. Germline V gene data show CDR1 as LNHDA and CDR2 as SQIVND (reference sequence). J was trimmed by 3 bases and V by 5 bases; bases with no gene match: 7. The CDR3 region is CASSATGQGDNQPQHF. CDR3 nucleotide sequence: TGTGCCAGTAGTGCGACCGGACAGGGGGACAATCAGCCCCAGCATTTT. Variable domain in full (rest from reference TRBV19 and TRBJ1-5): DGGITQSPKYLFRKEGQNVTLSCEQNLNHDAMYWYRQDPGQGLRLIYYSQIVNDFQKGDIAEGYSVSREKKESFPLTVTSAQKNPTAFYLCASSATGQGDNQPQHFGDGTRLSIL.

The chain combines TRBV3-1 (or the pseudogene TRBV3-2) with TRBJ2-7; D unresolved. The germline V gene encodes CDR1 LGHDT and CDR2 YNNKEL (reference sequence). The V gene lost 7 bases and the J gene lost 4 bases, with 20 bases spanning the gap. This CDR3 spans 15 amino acids. The CDR3 protein is CASTPVRPPGYEQYF. In DNA, the CDR3 is TGTGCCAGCACCCCGGTCCGGCCCCCGGGTTACGAGCAGTACTTC.

This chain connects TRBV9 to TRBJ2-2, with 7 bases fitting TRBD2. Unmatched junction bases numbered 10, after V lost 6 bases and J lost 5 bases. Germline CDR1 is SGDLS and CDR2 is YYNGEE. The CDR3 has 15 residues. For the CDR3, the DNA is TGTGCCAGCAATGGGGGACTACCGCAAACCGGGGAGCTGTTTTTT. Encoded protein: CASNGGLPQTGELFF.

Of note for this clone: The sample has other DNA sequences that encode this CDR3 too. The rearrangement joins TRBV27 to TRBJ2-3, with 7 bases identical to TRBD2. The J segment lost 3 bases and the V segment lost 3 bases, leaving 0 bases of the junction unmatched. The germline V gene encodes CDR1 MNHEY and CDR2 SMNVEV (reference sequence). CDR3 length: 13 amino acids. The CDR3 reads CASSLGGTDTQYF. The CDR3, as DNA: TGTGCCAGCAGTTTGGGAGGGACAGATACGCAGTATTTT.

The chain combines TRBV5-1 with TRBJ1-3; no definite D call. CDR3 length equals 17 residues. The V gene lost 2 bases and the J gene lost 3 bases, with 18 bases spanning the gap. Germline CDR1 reads SGHRS; CDR2 reads YFSETQ. CDR3 DNA sequence: TGCGCCAGCAGCTTTATTTCTGGCGGTCGGAGTGGAAACACCATATATTTT. Its protein is CASSFISGGRSGNTIYF. The full variable domain, with the rest looked up from reference TRBV5-1 and TRBJ1-3, is KAGVTQTPRYLIKTRGQQVTLSCSPISGHRSVSWYQQTPGQGLQFLFEYFSETQRNKGNFPGRFSGRQFSNSRSEMNVSTLELGDSALYLCASSFISGGRSGNTIYFGEGSWLTVV.

The J gene is TRBJ2-1, the V gene TRBV27; D ambiguous. The CDR3 has 13 residues. V was cut by 3 bases and J by 4 bases, with 7 bases left in between. In germline, CDR1 is MNHEY, CDR2 SMNVEV (reference sequence). CDR3 amino acids: CASSFRLYNEQFF. DNA of the CDR3: TGTGCCAGCAGTTTCCGTCTTTACAATGAGCAGTTCTTC.

A few counts support this clone. The chain employs TRBV7-9 and TRBJ2-7, with D perhaps matching TRBD2 (6 bases). Germline values: CDR1 SEHNR, CDR2 FQNEAQ (reference sequence). The CDR3 consists of 15 residues. With 4 bases removed from V and 3 bases from J, the gap between germline ends came to 16 bases. This CDR3 is CASSSSREYIYEQYF. Written as DNA, the CDR3 is TGTGCCAGCAGCTCCTCTCGGGAGTACATCTACGAGCAGTACTTC.

The rearrangement joins TRBV6-1 to TRBJ2-7; 8 nucleotides agree with TRBD2. V was pared by 0 bases and J by 1 base, with 8 bases of the junction left unmatched. Germline V gene lookup returns CDR1 MNHNS and CDR2 SASEGT. There are 17 residues in the CDR3. The CDR3 protein is CASSEAWSGSRSYEQYF. In DNA, the CDR3 is TGTGCCAGCAGTGAAGCCTGGAGCGGGAGTAGATCCTACGAGCAGTACTTC.

The chain joins TRBV30 to TRBJ2-2; 12 positions match TRBD2. The CDR3 contains 15 residues. Unmatched junction bases numbered 4, after V lost 3 bases and J lost 5 bases. Germline loops: CDR1 GTSNPN, CDR2 SVGIG (reference sequence). CDR3 coding DNA: TGTGCCTGGAGGACTAGCGGGAGTAAGACCGGGGAGCTGTTTTTT. Its translation: CAWRTSGSKTGELFF.